This T cell receptor beta chain came from a study of human thymus T cells. Thymus tissue for the work was resected from patients undergoing corrective heart surgery. The table came from immunoSEQ multiplex PCR; TCRdb's copy has only in-frame clones and leaves some out. The top ten hold under 0.025% of the sample, which has roughly 120,000 clones, around 95% seen once. Study-level points and caveats: Related research reported highly overlapping thymic repertoires among unrelated individuals. V and J genes seemed to be used with bias in thymic and blood repertoires.

V was trimmed by 5 bases and J by 2 bases, leaving 13 bases between them. This CDR3 region has 14 residues. Germline V gene lookup returns CDR1 MGHDK and CDR2 SYGVNS. As to this clone: Its antigen is unknown.

The gene calls are TRBV25-1 and TRBJ2-7; TRBD1 is a possible D gene (6 bases). The origin of this receptor is a boy under two years old with a congenital heart defect but otherwise immunologically healthy. The sample taken for sequencing was thymus tissue. The CDR3 loop reads CASSKGQTAYEQYF. CDR3 nucleotide sequence: TGTGCCAGCAGTAAGGGACAAACCGCCTACGAGCAGTACTTC.